These 28 T cell receptor beta chains share one sample of origin, sequenced in a study of radiotherapy plus CTLA-4 blockade in lung cancer. The assay was immunoSEQ multiplex PCR, and TCRdb's table has in-frame clones only and misses some. This sample has some 71,000 clones, with around 69% found just once. The starting material was peripheral blood, obtained from a patient treated with radiotherapy plus ipilimumab. The receptors come from a human donor with non-small cell lung cancer whose response to radiotherapy plus ipilimumab could not be evaluated. Some clones in this sample may be carry-over from other donors' samples.

This sequence joins TRBV5-1 and TRBJ1-1; TRBD1 matches at 7 bases. Trimming removed 4 bases from V and 1 base from J; junction bases left unmatched: 4. The CDR3 consists of 14 residues. Germline V gene data show CDR1 as SGHRS and CDR2 as YFSETQ. As DNA, the CDR3 is TGCGCCAGCAGCCGGGGACAGCCGAACACTGAAGCTTTCTTT. This sequence encodes CASSRGQPNTEAFF.

The chain employs TRBV15 and TRBJ2-7, with a tentative D call TRBD1 (6 bases). CDR1 is LNHNV and CDR2 is YYDKDF in the germline V gene (reference sequence). The CDR3 is 13 amino acids. V shed 8 bases and J shed 1 base, with 12 bases lying between them. CDR3 DNA sequence: TGTGCCACCGCCCGGGACACTTCCTACGAGCAGTACTTC. Amino acid sequence: CATARDTSYEQYF.

CDR3 protein: CASSQIAGAHYEQYF. CDR3 DNA sequence: TGTGCCAGCAGTCAAATAGCGGGGGCCCACTACGAGCAGTACTTC. The chain couples TRBV27 to TRBJ2-7; 9 nucleotides match TRBD2. Trimming cost V 5 bases and J 3 bases; bases outside gene matches: 8. CDR1 MNHEY and CDR2 SMNVEV come from the germline V gene (reference sequence). The CDR3 spans 15 residues.

The chain couples TRBV19 to TRBJ1-2, with 11 bases identical to TRBD1. The CDR3 spans 16 residues. Germline assignment: CDR1 LNHDA and CDR2 SQIVND (reference sequence). V shed 9 bases, J shed 4 bases, and the junction held 13 bases outside the gene matches. The CDR3 DNA reads TGTGCCAGCCAGTATAGTTGGGACAGGGGGGGCTATGGCTACACCTTC. It yields the protein CASQYSWDRGGYGYTF. Based on the CDR3 plus reference TRBV19 and TRBJ1-2, the full variable domain is DGGITQSPKYLFRKEGQNVTLSCEQNLNHDAMYWYRQDPGQGLRLIYYSQIVNDFQKGDIAEGYSVSREKKESFPLTVTSAQKNPTAFYLCASQYSWDRGGYGYTFGSGTRLTVV.

The V and J genes are TRBV5-1 and TRBJ1-4; 11 bases line up with TRBD1. V shed 4 bases and J 7 bases; nucleotides not matched to a gene: 6. From germline, CDR1 is SGHRS and CDR2 YFSETQ. This CDR3 contains 15 residues. CDR3 nucleotides: TGCGCCAGCAGCGTAACCGGGACAGGGGGTGAAAAACTGTTTTTT. This sequence encodes CASSVTGTGGEKLFF.

The chain couples TRBV6-6 to TRBJ2-1, with 9 bases matching TRBD2. After removal of 0 bases from V and 6 bases from J, the junction contained 6 bases not matched to a gene. CDR3 size: 16 residues. Per germline, CDR1 MNHNY and CDR2 SVGAGI (reference sequence). The CDR3 loop reads CASSYSLAGTPNEQFF. The CDR3 region has the DNA TGTGCCAGCAGTTACTCGCTAGCGGGGACCCCCAATGAGCAGTTCTTC.

The chain employs TRBV28 and TRBJ2-7; TRBD1 aligns across 9 bases. Germline CDR1 MDHEN, CDR2 SYDVKM. The CDR3 sequence is 14 residues long. V shed 7 bases, J shed 2 bases, and the junction held 6 bases outside the gene matches. CDR3 bases: TGTGCCAGCATCCCCGGGACAGGGACCTACGAGCAGTACTTC. Translating gives CASIPGTGTYEQYF. Combining the CDR3 with reference TRBV28 and TRBJ2-7 gives the whole variable domain DVKVTQSSRYLVKRTGEKVFLECVQDMDHENMFWYRQDPGLGLRLIYFSYDVKMKEKGDIPEGYSVSREKKERFSLILESASTNQTSMYLCASIPGTGTYEQYFGPGTRLTVT.

In this sample, this clone turned up a few times. V and J are TRBV11-2 and TRBJ2-5; 10 nucleotides align to TRBD2. The junction had 6 bases not matched to a gene; V was cut back by 5 bases and J by 0 bases. Looked up from germline, CDR1 is SGHAT and CDR2 is FQNNGV. The CDR3 runs 16 residues. The CDR3 coding sequence is TGTGCCAGCAGCACCTTAGCGGGGGGCAACCAAGAGACCCAGTACTTC. Protein sequence: CASSTLAGGNQETQYF.

The chain uses TRBV6-5 and TRBJ2-7; 8 nucleotides line up with TRBD2. V lost 8 bases, J lost 1 base, and 10 bases stayed unmatched. Germline loops: CDR1 MNHEY, CDR2 SVGAGI. The length of the CDR3 is 15 residues. The CDR3 sequence is CASVKAGAISYEQYF. The CDR3 bases are TGTGCCAGCGTTAAAGCGGGGGCCATTTCCTACGAGCAGTACTTC.

The chain joins TRBV7-2 to TRBJ1-5, with TRBD1 as a possible D gene (6 bases). The CDR3 spans 16 residues. From germline, CDR1 is SGHTA and CDR2 FQGNSA. V was trimmed by 3 bases and J by 2 bases, leaving 14 bases between them. CDR3 DNA sequence: TGTGCCAGCAGCTTCAGCGCGGGGGCTGGCAATCAGCCCCAGCATTTT. It yields the protein CASSFSAGAGNQPQHF.

V gene TRBV6-5 combines with J gene TRBJ1-2; D unresolved. This CDR3 region has 11 residues. V shed 5 bases and J shed 7 bases, with 8 bases lying between them. Per the germline V gene, CDR1 is MNHEY and CDR2 is SVGAGI. Here the CDR3 DNA reads TGTGCCAGCAGTCGCGGTGGTGGCTACACCTTC. Encoded protein: CASSRGGGYTF.

This clone was counted only a few times. The J gene is TRBJ1-3, the V gene TRBV6-5; D not certain. Germline-derived CDR1 and CDR2 are MNHEY and SVGAGI. This CDR3 is 14 amino acids long. Trimming took off 2 bases at V and 4 bases at J, with 9 bases between the two ends. The CDR3 loop is CASSYRERGNTIYF. CDR3 coding DNA: TGTGCCAGCAGTTACCGCGAGAGGGGAAACACCATATATTTT.

This sequence joins TRBV2 and TRBJ2-7; a weak D match, TRBD2 (6 bases). CDR1 and CDR2 from the germline V gene are SNHLY and FYNNEI. V gave up 0 bases and J gave up 2 bases, with 8 bases separating them. The CDR3 sequence is 14 residues long. This CDR3 is CASSEAEGTYEQYF. The CDR3 nucleotides read TGTGCCAGCAGTGAAGCGGAGGGGACCTACGAGCAGTACTTC.

The J gene is TRBJ1-2, the V gene TRBV28; D not resolved. The V gene lost 1 base and the J gene lost 1 base, with 7 bases spanning the gap. The CDR3 has 14 residues. Germline V CDR1 and CDR2: MDHEN, SYDVKM. The CDR3 sequence: CASSLSLVNYGYTF. CDR3 DNA sequence: TGTGCCAGCAGTTTATCTTTAGTTAACTATGGCTACACCTTC.

This clone was seen only a few times. This chain connects TRBV27 to TRBJ2-1, with 11 bases identical to TRBD2. The CDR3 covers 15 residues. J was trimmed by 8 bases and V by 2 bases; bases with no gene match: 5. Germline assignment: CDR1 MNHEY and CDR2 SMNVEV (reference sequence). The chain's CDR3 is CASSLGTSGGDEQFF. CDR3 nucleotides: TGTGCCAGCAGTTTAGGAACTAGCGGGGGCGATGAGCAGTTCTTC.

The chain carries TRBV2 and TRBJ1-2; 12 bases are a match to TRBD1. Germline CDR1 reads SNHLY; CDR2 reads FYNNEI. Trimming at V came to 5 bases and at J to 8 bases, leaving 3 bases not matched to a gene. CDR3 size: 13 residues. The CDR3 nucleotides are TGTGCCAGCAGTCCAGGGACAGGGGGCGGCTACACCTTC. Amino acid sequence: CASSPGTGGGYTF. Together with reference TRBV2 and TRBJ1-2, the CDR3 gives the full variable domain: EPEVTQTPSHQVTQMGQEVILRCVPISNHLYFYWYRQILGQKVEFLVSFYNNEISEKSEIFDDQFSVERPDGSNFTLKIRSTKLEDSAMYFCASSPGTGGGYTFGSGTRLTVV.

The rearrangement joins TRBV7-2 to TRBJ2-3, with 9 bases that match TRBD2. CDR1 SGHTA and CDR2 FQGNSA come from the germline V gene. The length of the CDR3 is 15 residues. The junction had 6 bases not matched to a gene; V was cut back by 5 bases and J by 3 bases. The CDR3 sequence: CASSGAGGSTDTQYF. The CDR3 DNA follows: TGTGCCAGCAGCGGGGCGGGGGGGTCTACAGATACGCAGTATTTT. Supplemented by reference TRBV7-2 and TRBJ2-3, the full variable domain reads GAGVSQSPSNKVTEKGKDVELRCDPISGHTALYWYRQSLGQGLEFLIYFQGNSAPDKSGLPSDRFSAERTGGSVSTLTIQRTQQEDSAVYLCASSGAGGSTDTQYFGPGTRLTVL.

This rearrangement joins TRBV4-2 to TRBJ2-7; D is perhaps TRBD2 (7 bases). Germline V gene data show CDR1 as LGHNA and CDR2 as YNFKEQ. There are 16 residues in the CDR3. Trimming took 0 bases from V and 1 from J, leaving 13 bases between them. In DNA, the CDR3 is TGTGCCAGCAGCCAAGATGGGAGGGGGGCTTCCTACGAGCAGTACTTC. Its translation: CASSQDGRGASYEQYF.

J is TRBJ2-3 and V is TRBV10-1; D unresolved. CDR1 is WNHNN, CDR2 SYGVQD, per germline (reference sequence). The CDR3 totals 13 residues. Trimming took 7 bases from V and 2 from J, leaving 10 bases between them. The CDR3 bases are TGCGCCAGCACTCACACGATCACAGATACGCAGTATTTT. It codes for CASTHTITDTQYF.

This clone occurred once. The chain links TRBV7-9 to TRBJ2-7; D perhaps matches TRBD1 (6 bases). The CDR3 contains 14 residues. Germline lookup yields CDR1 SEHNR and CDR2 FQNEAQ (reference sequence). V shed 4 bases and J shed 3 bases, with 13 bases lying between them. The CDR3 is CASSSYRDIYEQYF. In DNA form, the CDR3 reads TGTGCCAGCAGCTCGTACAGGGACATCTACGAGCAGTACTTC.

This clone appeared a single time. The chain employs TRBV9 and TRBJ2-2; 7 nucleotides match TRBD2. Trimming removed 0 bases from V and 4 bases from J; junction bases left unmatched: 6. The CDR3 consists of 16 residues. Germline lookup yields CDR1 SGDLS and CDR2 YYNGEE. The CDR3 here is CASSVASGATTGELFF. CDR3 in DNA: TGTGCCAGCAGCGTAGCGAGCGGGGCGACCACCGGGGAGCTGTTTTTT.

The chain combines TRBV4-1 with TRBJ2-1; 13 bases align to TRBD2. V trimming: 1 base; J trimming: 2 bases; junction bases outside the gene matches: 2. The CDR3 contains 17 residues. Germline V gives CDR1 MGHRA, CDR2 YSYEKL. The CDR3 nucleotides are TGCGCCAGCAGCCAAGGACTAGCGGGGGGCACCTACAATGAGCAGTTCTTC. It encodes CASSQGLAGGTYNEQFF.

J is TRBJ1-4 and V is TRBV18, with 7 bases lining up with TRBD1. Germline CDR1 and CDR2: KGHSH and LQKENI. Germline trimming cut 3 bases from V and 11 bases from J; bases unmatched to any gene: 3. The CDR3 covers 12 residues. This CDR3 is CASSPGQKKLFF. DNA of the CDR3: TGTGCCAGCTCACCGGGACAGAAGAAACTGTTTTTT.

In its sample, this clone was seen once. The V call is TRBV28, the J call TRBJ1-2, with D possibly being TRBD1 (6 bases). The V and J ends lost 6 bases and 8 bases respectively, with 19 bases between them. The CDR3 runs 14 residues. In germline, CDR1 is MDHEN, CDR2 SYDVKM. CDR3 protein: CASRGEGVARGYTF. The CDR3 DNA follows: TGTGCCAGCAGGGGGGAGGGGGTCGCCCGCGGCTACACCTTC.

The chain has TRBV5-5 and TRBJ1-2; D is uncertain. The V end was cut by 4 bases, the J end by 6 bases, with 13 bases between. This CDR3 spans 13 amino acids. The germline gives CDR1 SGHKS, CDR2 YYEKEE (reference sequence). Written as DNA, the CDR3 is TGTGCCAGCAGCAGCTTGTCCGGGGATGGCTACACCTTC. This gives the protein CASSSLSGDGYTF.

The chain links TRBV18 to TRBJ1-2; 8 bases align to TRBD1. Germline V CDR1 and CDR2: KGHSH, LQKENI. J lost 3 bases, V lost 4 bases, and 4 bases had no gene match. This CDR3 is 14 amino acids long. CDR3 nucleotide sequence: TGTGCCAGCTCACGAGCGACAGGGGACTATGGCTACACCTTC. Translating gives CASSRATGDYGYTF.

This clone showed up just a few times. The chain is built from TRBV19 and TRBJ1-2; 10 bases agree with TRBD1. The V and J ends lost 7 bases and 4 bases, in that order; junction bases with no gene match: 6. The CDR3 has 14 amino acids. Germline V CDR1 and CDR2: LNHDA, SQIVND (reference sequence). CDR3 DNA: TGTGCCAGTACCGGGGACAGGGGCCTCTATGGCTACACCTTC. It encodes CASTGDRGLYGYTF.

The rearrangement uses TRBV30 and TRBJ1-5, with a possible D match to TRBD1 (5 bases). CDR3 size: 13 residues. The V gene's germline CDR1 is GTSNPN and CDR2 SVGIG (reference sequence). Deletions cut 7 bases from V and 4 bases from J, with 14 bases between. The DNA for the CDR3 is TGTGCCTCCACGGACAAGGGGAATCAGCCCCAGCATTTT. Translation gives CASTDKGNQPQHF.